This T cell receptor beta chain was sequenced during a study of blood T cell repertoires in COVID-19. Germline V gene lookup returns CDR1 MGHRA and CDR2 YSYEKL. This CDR3 region has 17 residues. The V end was cut by 3 bases, the J end by 6 bases, with 24 bases between. This clone was observed a single time. The repertoire was sequenced with immunoSEQ multiplex PCR; TCRdb's copy has only in-frame clones and lacks some. The table has about 280,000 clones, around 89% seen once. Sample: peripheral blood. The receptor's source is a man aged 35-49 years with acute or convalescent COVID-19. The genes are TRBV4-1 and TRBJ2-7; D not certain. CDR3 loop: CASSQLIIGGRATEQYF. CDR3 DNA sequence: TGCGCCAGCAGCCAGCTAATAATTGGTGGGCGTGCAACCGAGCAGTACTTC.